Following are 10 T cell receptor beta chains from one sample sequenced in a study of cytotoxic CD8 clonotypes in ibrutinib-treated CLL. The data were produced by immunoSEQ multiplex PCR, yet TCRdb's version contains in-frame clones alone and is incomplete. The sample yields about 140,000 clones, about 72% seen once. This material consisted of PBMCs, taken after 12 months of ibrutinib treatment. These receptors were collected from a human donor with chronic lymphocytic leukemia.

This clone occurred once. The CDR3 is CASSMGTGGGTGELFF. CDR3 DNA: TGCGCCAGCAGCATGGGGACAGGGGGCGGCACCGGGGAGCTGTTTTTT. The V gene is TRBV5-1, the J gene TRBJ2-2; 12 nucleotides align to TRBD1. From germline, CDR1 is SGHRS and CDR2 YFSETQ. The V segment lost 4 bases and the J segment 4 bases; nucleotides outside the gene matches: 5. The CDR3 spans 16 residues.

The chain carries TRBV6-5 and TRBJ1-2, with D tentatively TRBD1 (6 bases). Trimming cost V 7 bases and J 3 bases, with 15 bases left between them. The CDR3 is 14 amino acids. CDR1 and CDR2 (germline): MNHEY, SVGAGI. This CDR3 reads CASTPVRGDYGYTF. CDR3 DNA sequence: TGTGCCAGCACTCCGGTCAGGGGCGACTATGGCTACACCTTC.

The CDR3, as DNA: TGTGCCAGCAGGGGGAGGGTAGATGGCAATCAGCCCCAGCATTTT. Its translation is CASRGRVDGNQPQHF. This chain links TRBV6-6 with TRBJ1-5; D gene unclear. V was trimmed by 6 bases and J by 2 bases, leaving 14 bases between them. The CDR3 is 15 residues long. CDR1 is MNHNY, CDR2 SVGAGI, per germline (reference sequence).

The chain couples TRBV28 to TRBJ2-7; the match to TRBD1 covers 8 bases. The CDR3 loop spans 15 amino acids. Germline-derived CDR1 and CDR2 are MDHEN and SYDVKM. J gave up 4 bases and V 2 bases, and 7 bases lay outside the gene matches. Written as DNA, the CDR3 is TGTGCCAGCAGTTTAACCGGGACAGGCAGATACGAGCAGTACTTC. This codes for CASSLTGTGRYEQYF.

V gene TRBV20-1 combines with J gene TRBJ2-3, with D hard to call. V was shortened by 7 bases and J by 4 bases, with 6 bases between the two germline ends. There are 10 residues in the CDR3. The germline V gene encodes CDR1 DFQATT and CDR2 SNEGSKA (reference sequence). CDR3 sequence reads: CSVRADTQYF. CDR3 sequence (DNA): TGCAGTGTACGGGCAGATACGCAGTATTTT.

V gene TRBV27 combines with J gene TRBJ2-7; 8 bases align to TRBD1. J lost 0 bases, V lost 10 bases, and 5 bases had no gene match. CDR1 is MNHEY and CDR2 is SMNVEV in the germline V gene (reference sequence). The CDR3 sequence is 13 residues long. CDR3 coding DNA: TGTGCCAACTGGACAGGGAGCTCCTACGAGCAGTACTTC. Translating it yields CANWTGSSYEQYF.

V gene TRBV7-3 combines with J gene TRBJ2-5, with D perhaps matching TRBD2 (5 bases). Germline-derived CDR1 and CDR2 are SGHTA and FQGTGA. Trimming took off 1 base at V and 5 bases at J, with 14 bases between the two ends. This CDR3 has 15 residues. In DNA, the CDR3 is TGTGCCAGCAGCTTAAGACCAGCGGAAGGGGAGACCCAGTACTTC. This translates into CASSLRPAEGETQYF.

This clone was detected ten times or more. The chain couples TRBV27 to TRBJ1-1; D might be TRBD1 (5 bases). This CDR3 has 13 amino acids. CDR1 and CDR2 from the germline V gene are MNHEY and SMNVEV (reference sequence). The V and J ends lost 2 bases and 6 bases respectively, with 10 bases between them. The CDR3 nucleotides read TGTGCCAGCAGTTTACGGAGGGGCCCTGAAGCTTTCTTT. The encoded protein is CASSLRRGPEAFF.

The chain carries TRBV5-6 and TRBJ1-2, with D unresolved. This CDR3 has 15 amino acids. Germline values: CDR1 SGHDT, CDR2 YYEEEE. The V and J ends lost 4 bases and 4 bases respectively, with 17 bases between them. CDR3 region: CASSAQAEALYGYTF. CDR3 DNA sequence: TGTGCCAGCAGCGCGCAGGCGGAAGCCCTCTATGGCTACACCTTC.

This clone was counted once. The same CDR3 is also encoded by other DNA sequences in this sample. The chain employs TRBV18 and TRBJ2-2, with 12 positions matching TRBD2. Germline CDR1 and CDR2: KGHSH and LQKENI. J was trimmed by 6 bases and V by 4 bases; bases with no gene match: 0. The CDR3 runs to 14 residues. The CDR3 protein is CASSRTSGAGELFF. The CDR3 bases are TGTGCCAGCTCACGGACTAGCGGGGCCGGGGAGCTGTTTTTT.